The clone carrying this T cell receptor (beta chain) was recorded only once. Clones were read by immunoSEQ multiplex PCR, and TCRdb kept only the in-frame ones, dropping some. The sample includes approximately 66,000 clones, around 89% of them seen just once. The source of the sample is a study of OX40 agonist ivuxolimab in advanced cancers. The V gene lost 3 bases and the J gene lost 4 bases, with 14 bases spanning the gap. CDR3 length: 14 amino acids. From germline, CDR1 is SGDLS and CDR2 YYNGEE. The J gene is TRBJ2-7, the V gene TRBV9, with D tentatively TRBD1 (6 bases). Source: CD4+ or CD8+ T cells sorted from blood, taken in a trial of the OX40 agonist ivuxolimab. The sequence derives from an adult with an advanced solid tumor such as melanoma, head and neck, liver or kidney cancer. CDR3 in amino acids: CASSDGTRTYEQYF. The DNA of the CDR3 is TGTGCCAGCAGCGATGGGACACGGACGTACGAGCAGTACTTC.